This entry concerns a single TCR beta chain. TCRdb keeps only in-frame clones here, not all; method: immunoSEQ multiplex PCR. The data hold 95,000 to 110,000 clones, with 75% to 95% observed a single time. The sample comes from a study of T cell responses to AZD1222 COVID-19 vaccine. Germline CDR1 MDHEN, CDR2 SYDVKM. The CDR3 contains 15 residues. V lost 6 bases and J lost 2, with 14 bases in between. The chain has TRBV28 and TRBJ1-3, with D unresolved. The TCR comes from an adult who received the AZD1222 COVID-19 vaccine. The sample here was peripheral blood, taken 28 days after the second AZD1222 dose. The DNA for the CDR3 is TGTGCCAGCAGACTCGGACCCCACCCTGGAAACACCATATATTTT. Its protein product is CASRLGPHPGNTIYF. The whole variable domain, filled in from reference TRBV28 and TRBJ1-3, reads DVKVTQSSRYLVKRTGEKVFLECVQDMDHENMFWYRQDPGLGLRLIYFSYDVKMKEKGDIPEGYSVSREKKERFSLILESASTNQTSMYLCASRLGPHPGNTIYFGEGSWLTVV.